The source of this TCR beta chain is a study of neurological immune-mediated disorders. Worth noting for this clonotype: Its cognate antigen is unknown. This sequence may be a read error, since a much larger clone differs from it by one base.

With 2 bases removed from V and 10 bases from J, the gap between germline ends came to 21 bases. Germline assignment: CDR1 MNHEY and CDR2 SVGEGT. The CDR3 length is 15 residues. Study outcomes and limitations: HTLV-1-associated myelopathy led in TCR clonal expansion, while multiple sclerosis ranked lowest, below healthy controls.

By 5'RACE with 10-nucleotide random UMIs, the cDNA was made. From the 5' RACE reads, TCRdb called clonotypes with MiXCR, one entry per CDR3 protein. The table includes approximately 74,000 distinct CDR3 sequences, about 9% detected once. What was sequenced was PBMCs. The sequence came from a man in his forties or fifties in good health. The chain has TRBV6-2 or TRBV6-3 and TRBJ2-7, with D perhaps matching TRBD2 (5 bases). The CDR3 bases are TGTGCCAGCAGTTACGGTTCCCCCCGACCCCGGGATCAGTACTTC. Translated: CASSYGSPRPRDQYF.